One sample yielded the 10 T cell receptor beta chains listed below, sequenced in a study of regulatory T cells in long-lasting Graves disease (dated by TCRdb to the early 2020s). The library was generated by multiplex PCR. TCRdb records Illumina HiSeq 4000 as the sequencer. To build TCR beta libraries, CDR3 regions were amplified by Arm-PCR using iRepertoire HTBI primers. In TCRdb, the public reads were trimmed at Q25 with fastp and aligned with MiXCR, with productive beta chains retained. Each record represents a unique CDR3 protein, reported with the most common genes and DNA among its rows. For this sample there are 400,000 to 450,000 distinct CDR3 sequences; roughly 15% appear just once. Approximately 12% of the sample is taken by the ten largest. The meaning of the sample's time point label: newly diagnosed GD, antithyroid drugs for less than 3 months. RNA was extracted from PBMCs in TRIzol for both TCR sequencing and RNA sequencing.

These records were also assigned to another study, of T cells in Graves' hyperthyroidism and ophthalmopathy.

The source was peripheral blood mononuclear cells (PBMCs), collected at new diagnosis, from a patient treated with antithyroid drugs. These receptors originate from a woman aged 25 to 39 with Graves disease. Donor details come from another sample of the same person, matched by shared clones.

At least ten counts were recorded for this clonotype. The chain employs TRBV28 and TRBJ2-7; D unclear. The V gene lost 10 bases and the J gene lost 2 bases, with 12 bases spanning the gap. Germline values: CDR1 MDHEN, CDR2 SYDVKM. There are 12 residues in the CDR3. The CDR3 reads CATANSPYEQYF. CDR3 DNA sequence: TGTGCCACAGCCAACTCGCCCTACGAGCAGTACTTC. The full variable domain, its missing parts supplied by reference TRBV28 and TRBJ2-7, is DVKVTQSSRYLVKRTGEKVFLECVQDMDHENMFWYRQDPGLGLRLIYFSYDVKMKEKGDIPEGYSVSREKKERFSLILESASTNQTSMYLCATANSPYEQYFGPGTRLTVT.

Details on this clonotype: A much larger clone lies one base from this, so it may be a read error. The gene calls are TRBV12-5 and TRBJ1-2; D is unresolved. V dropped 1 base and J dropped 4 bases, with 10 bases sitting between them. CDR1 is LGHNT, CDR2 FRNRAP, per germline. The CDR3 runs to 14 residues. The CDR3 DNA reads as TGTGCTAGTGGTTTGGAGGACGTTAGCTATGGCTACACCTTC. It is translated as CASGLEDVSYGYTF.

The table lists this clonotype with many counts. The rearrangement links TRBV28 to TRBJ2-1; 7 bases map to TRBD1. Germline CDR1 MDHEN, CDR2 SYDVKM. The junction had 13 bases not matched to a gene; V was cut back by 6 bases and J by 8 bases. This CDR3 contains 15 residues. CDR3 in DNA: TGTGCCAGCAGAACCATAACAACAGGGGTGTATGAGCAGTTCTTC. Translation gives CASRTITTGVYEQFF.

In this sample, this clonotype turned up a few times. This CDR3 is CSARRGSLDNEQFF. CDR3 sequence (DNA): TGCAGTGCTAGACGGGGTTCGCTGGACAATGAGCAGTTCTTC. The V and J genes are TRBV20-1 and TRBJ2-1; weak D call: TRBD2 (5 bases). The V end was cut by 2 bases, the J end by 5 bases, with 13 bases between. The germline V gene has CDR1 DFQATT and CDR2 SNEGSKA (reference sequence). The CDR3 runs to 14 residues.

This clonotype was observed a handful of times. This chain links TRBV6-2 or TRBV6-3 with TRBJ2-1, with D possibly being TRBD1 (6 bases). Trimming took 7 bases from V and 0 from J, leaving 16 bases between them. The germline V gene encodes CDR1 MNHEY and CDR2 SVGEGT. The CDR3 sequence is 16 residues long. The CDR3 DNA follows: TGTGCCAGCAATACCAAAAGGGGGTACTCCTACAATGAGCAGTTCTTC. Protein sequence: CASNTKRGYSYNEQFF.

In its sample, this clonotype was seen many times. The chain couples TRBV5-5 to TRBJ2-5, with D perhaps matching TRBD1 or TRBD2 (5 bases each). In germline, CDR1 is SGHKS, CDR2 YYEKEE (reference sequence). The CDR3 is made up of 13 amino acids. V gave up 4 bases and J gave up 5 bases, with 12 bases separating them. The CDR3 sequence is CASSLREGETQYF. CDR3 bases: TGTGCCAGCAGCCTCAGAGAGGGGGAGACCCAGTACTTC.

This clonotype was seen many times. The rearrangement links TRBV12-3 or TRBV12-4 to TRBJ2-1, with TRBD1 as a possible D gene (5 bases). Trimming pared 3 bases from V and 12 bases from J, leaving 18 bases between. This CDR3 comprises 14 residues. In DNA form, the CDR3 reads TGTGCCAGCAGTTTGTCGGTGGGGCAGCAGAGGCAGTTCTTC. It is translated as CASSLSVGQQRQFF.

This sequence joins TRBV5-1 and TRBJ2-7, with no clear D. Deletions cut 4 bases from V and 7 bases from J, with 9 bases between. The CDR3 extends over 11 amino acids. Germline V CDR1 and CDR2: SGHRS, YFSETQ. CDR3 region: CASSRNEEQYF. The CDR3 DNA reads as TGCGCCAGCAGCAGAAATGAGGAGCAGTACTTC.

This clonotype was seen repeatedly, ten times or more. The V gene is TRBV30, the J gene TRBJ2-7; 12 positions agree with TRBD1. Losses at the gene ends were 3 bases for V and 6 bases for J; bases not matched to a gene: 3. Germline lookup yields CDR1 GTSNPN and CDR2 SVGIG (reference sequence). The CDR3 is 13 residues long. In DNA form, the CDR3 reads TGTGCCTGGAGGGGACAGGGGGCCTTCGAGCAGTACTTC. Its protein product is CAWRGQGAFEQYF. The full variable domain, rest sourced from reference TRBV30 and TRBJ2-7, is SQTIHQWPATLVQPVGSPLSLECTVEGTSNPNLYWYRQAAGRGLQLLFYSVGIGQISSEVPQNLSASRPQDRQFILSSKKLLLSDSGFYLCAWRGQGAFEQYFGPGTRLTVT.

This clonotype was picked up many times. The chain couples TRBV28 to TRBJ2-3; 7 bases are a match to TRBD1. In germline, CDR1 is MDHEN, CDR2 SYDVKM. The CDR3 loop spans 16 amino acids. J lost 0 bases, V lost 4 bases, and 7 bases had no gene match. The CDR3: CASSYPGGSSTDTQYF. In DNA, the CDR3 is TGTGCCAGCAGTTACCCAGGGGGATCCAGCACAGATACGCAGTATTTT.